These T cell receptor beta chains were read from a single sample in a study of CXCR3-negative and CXCR3-positive naive CD8 T cells. TCRdb re-called the 5' RACE reads and catalogs CDR3 proteins one per entry, DNA excluded. Its listing shows roughly 4,800 distinct CDR3 sequences. Sequencing was performed on naive CXCR3+ CD8+ T cells from blood. All receptors derive from a human donor in good health. Some clones in this sample may be carry-over from other donors' samples. Each CDR3 is given with its conserved first and last residue. Where a row states a size, it is once, few, many or the class of an expanded clone; other rows omit it.

clone_size: -
cdr3_length: 19
j_call: TRBJ2-1
v_call: TRBV25-1
cdr3_aa: CESSGSTSGRPGSYNEQFF

clone_size: medium-sized
cdr3_length: 16
j_call: TRBJ1-3
v_call: TRBV4-1
cdr3_aa: CASSQPAQGSGNTIYF

clone_size: -
cdr3_length: 14
j_call: TRBJ1-2
v_call: TRBV5-1
cdr3_aa: CASSLKKDRVGDTF

clone_size: medium-sized
cdr3_length: 16
j_call: TRBJ2-3
v_call: TRBV21-1
cdr3_aa: CASSSPREPSTDTQYF

clone_size: medium-sized
cdr3_length: 12
j_call: TRBJ2-7
v_call: TRBV20-1
cdr3_aa: CSPKRWEGEQYF

clone_size: -
cdr3_length: 13
j_call: TRBJ1-1
v_call: TRBV19
cdr3_aa: CASSHHVNTEAFF

clone_size: medium-sized
cdr3_length: 20
j_call: TRBJ2-3
v_call: TRBV28
cdr3_aa: CASSLPGGSGNPPRTDTQYF

clone_size: medium-sized
cdr3_length: 18
j_call: TRBJ2-3
v_call: TRBV24-1
cdr3_aa: CATSDRPGTSGRTDTQYF

clone_size: medium-sized
cdr3_length: 12
j_call: TRBJ1-2
v_call: TRBV29-1
cdr3_aa: CSVDAGGPGYTF

clone_size: medium-sized
cdr3_length: 12
j_call: TRBJ1-1
v_call: TRBV29-1
cdr3_aa: CSVEGGYTEAFF

clone_size: medium-sized
cdr3_length: 14
j_call: TRBJ1-1
v_call: TRBV29-1
cdr3_aa: CSVELGRGNTEAFF

clone_size: medium-sized
cdr3_length: 14
j_call: TRBJ2-2
v_call: TRBV5-6
cdr3_aa: CASSLAGRTGELFF

clone_size: medium-sized
cdr3_length: 15
j_call: TRBJ2-1
v_call: TRBV5-1
cdr3_aa: CASSSGLAGNGEQFF

clone_size: medium-sized
cdr3_length: 16
j_call: TRBJ2-5
v_call: TRBV25-1
cdr3_aa: CASSRRRGVGEETQYF

clone_size: -
cdr3_length: 16
j_call: TRBJ2-2
v_call: TRBV9
cdr3_aa: CASSLTREFDTGELLF

clone_size: -
cdr3_length: 14
j_call: TRBJ2-7
v_call: TRBV18
cdr3_aa: CASTEQGVDYEQYF

clone_size: -
cdr3_length: 15
j_call: TRBJ2-3
v_call: TRBV7-6
cdr3_aa: CASSPNGGSTDTQYF

clone_size: medium-sized
cdr3_length: 17
j_call: TRBJ2-3
v_call: TRBV29-1
cdr3_aa: CSVDGTSGRTYTDTQYF

clone_size: medium-sized
cdr3_length: 17
j_call: TRBJ2-1
v_call: TRBV7-3
cdr3_aa: CASSLGFRGGPYNEQFF

clone_size: -
cdr3_length: 13
j_call: TRBJ2-1
v_call: TRBV7-8
cdr3_aa: CASSLSGYNEQFF